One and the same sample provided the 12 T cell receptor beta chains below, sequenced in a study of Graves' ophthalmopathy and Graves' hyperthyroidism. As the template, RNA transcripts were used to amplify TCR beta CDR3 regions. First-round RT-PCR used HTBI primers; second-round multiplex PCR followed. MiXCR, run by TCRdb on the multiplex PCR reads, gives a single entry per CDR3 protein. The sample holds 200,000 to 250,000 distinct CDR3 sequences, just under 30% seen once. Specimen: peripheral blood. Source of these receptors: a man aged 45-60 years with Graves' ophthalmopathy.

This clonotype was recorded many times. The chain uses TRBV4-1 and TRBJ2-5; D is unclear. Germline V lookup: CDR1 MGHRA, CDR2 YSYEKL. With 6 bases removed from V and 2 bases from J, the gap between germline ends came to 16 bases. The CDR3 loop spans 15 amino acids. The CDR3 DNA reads TGCGCCAGCAGTTCCCAACGCGGCTTTCAAGAGACCCAGTACTTC. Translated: CASSSQRGFQETQYF.

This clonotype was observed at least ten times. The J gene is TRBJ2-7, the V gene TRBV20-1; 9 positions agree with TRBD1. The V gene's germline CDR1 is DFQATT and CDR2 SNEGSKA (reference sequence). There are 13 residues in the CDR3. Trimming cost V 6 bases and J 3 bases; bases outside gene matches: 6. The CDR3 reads CSAVGTGNYEQYF. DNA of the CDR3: TGCAGTGCCGTCGGGACAGGGAACTACGAGCAGTACTTC.

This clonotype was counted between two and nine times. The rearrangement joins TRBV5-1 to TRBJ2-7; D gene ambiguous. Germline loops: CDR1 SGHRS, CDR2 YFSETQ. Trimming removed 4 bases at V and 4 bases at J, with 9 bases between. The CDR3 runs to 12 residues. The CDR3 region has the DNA TGCGCCAGCAGCCCGCTAGGTTACGAGCAGTACTTC. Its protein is CASSPLGYEQYF.

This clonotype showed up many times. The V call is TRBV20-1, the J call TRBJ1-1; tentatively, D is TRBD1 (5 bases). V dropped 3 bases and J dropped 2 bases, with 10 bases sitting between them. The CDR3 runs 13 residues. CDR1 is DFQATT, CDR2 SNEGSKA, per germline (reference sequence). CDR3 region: CSASLQANTEAFF. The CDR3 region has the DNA TGCAGTGCTAGCTTACAGGCAAACACTGAAGCTTTCTTT.

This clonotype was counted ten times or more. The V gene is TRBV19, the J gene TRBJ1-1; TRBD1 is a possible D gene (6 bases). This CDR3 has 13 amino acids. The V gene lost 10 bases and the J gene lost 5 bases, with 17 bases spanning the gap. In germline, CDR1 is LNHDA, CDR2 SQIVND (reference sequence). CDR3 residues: CATEGGRWTEAFF. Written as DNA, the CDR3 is TGTGCCACCGAAGGGGGGAGATGGACTGAAGCTTTCTTT.

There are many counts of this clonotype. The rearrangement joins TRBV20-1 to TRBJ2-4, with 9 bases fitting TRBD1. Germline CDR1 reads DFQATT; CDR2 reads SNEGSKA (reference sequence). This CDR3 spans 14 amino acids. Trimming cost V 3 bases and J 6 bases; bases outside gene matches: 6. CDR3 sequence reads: CSASLGTGINIQYF. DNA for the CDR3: TGCAGTGCTAGCTTGGGGACAGGGATAAACATTCAGTACTTC.

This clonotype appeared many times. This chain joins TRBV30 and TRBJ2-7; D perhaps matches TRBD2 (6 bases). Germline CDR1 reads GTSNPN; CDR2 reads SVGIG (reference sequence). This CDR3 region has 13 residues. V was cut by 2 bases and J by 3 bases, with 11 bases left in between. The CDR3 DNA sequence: TGTGCCTGGAGTTCGGGACTCAACTACGAGCAGTACTTC. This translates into CAWSSGLNYEQYF.

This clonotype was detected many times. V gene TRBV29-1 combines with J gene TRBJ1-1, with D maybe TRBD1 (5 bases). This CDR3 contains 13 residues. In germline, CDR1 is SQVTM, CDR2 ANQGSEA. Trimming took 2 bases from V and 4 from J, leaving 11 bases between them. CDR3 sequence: CSVEQGWSTEAFF. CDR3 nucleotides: TGCAGCGTTGAACAGGGATGGAGCACTGAAGCTTTCTTT.

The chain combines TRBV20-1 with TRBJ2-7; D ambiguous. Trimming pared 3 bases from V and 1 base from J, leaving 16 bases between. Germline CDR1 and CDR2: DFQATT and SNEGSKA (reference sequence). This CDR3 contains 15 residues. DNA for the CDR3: TGCAGTGCTAGTCCGAGAGTCGGCGAATCCTACGAGCAGTACTTC. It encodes CSASPRVGESYEQYF.

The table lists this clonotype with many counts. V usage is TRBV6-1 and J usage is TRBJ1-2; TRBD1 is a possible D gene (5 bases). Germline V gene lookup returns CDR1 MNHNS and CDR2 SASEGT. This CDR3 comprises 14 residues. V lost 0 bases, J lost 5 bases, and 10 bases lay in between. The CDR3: CASSEAADRYGYTF. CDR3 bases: TGTGCCAGCAGTGAAGCAGCAGACAGATATGGCTACACCTTC.

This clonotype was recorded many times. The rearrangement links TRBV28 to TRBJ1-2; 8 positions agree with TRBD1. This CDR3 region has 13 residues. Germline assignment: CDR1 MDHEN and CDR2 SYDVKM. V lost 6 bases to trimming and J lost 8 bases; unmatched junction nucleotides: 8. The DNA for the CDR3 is TGTGCCAGCAGGTCAGGGACAGGCGGAGGCTACACCTTC. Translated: CASRSGTGGGYTF.

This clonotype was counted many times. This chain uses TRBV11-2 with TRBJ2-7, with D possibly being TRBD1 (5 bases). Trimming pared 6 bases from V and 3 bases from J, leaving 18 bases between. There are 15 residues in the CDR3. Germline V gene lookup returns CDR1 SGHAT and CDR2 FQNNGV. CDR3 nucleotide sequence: TGTGCCAGCAGTCCCCCAGGGAACACCCTCTACGAGCAGTACTTC. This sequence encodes CASSPPGNTLYEQYF.